This T cell receptor (beta chain) was sequenced during a study of T cell responses to AZD1222 COVID-19 vaccine. The study, taken as a whole, reports: Reportedly, nearly half the spike-specific TCRs target unmutated variant regions. Once two AZD1222 doses were given, Spike-specific TCR breadth and depth went up. The number of AZD1222 recipients seropositive at baseline was only five to seven.

Worth noting for this clone: Its target is not known.

Only in-frame clones appear in the TCRdb table, and some are missing; sequencing was by immunoSEQ multiplex PCR. The repertoire consists of roughly 79,000 clones, with 60% to 80% occurring once and the leading ten covering 21%. The germline gives CDR1 SGHRS, CDR2 YFSETQ. V shed 0 bases and J shed 6 bases, with 16 bases lying between them. This CDR3 comprises 16 residues. Sample: peripheral blood, taken on day 0 of AZD1222 vaccination. The TCR sequence derives from an adult in good health. The chain employs TRBV5-1 and TRBJ2-1; tentative D call: TRBD2 (5 bases). CDR3 coding DNA: TGCGCCAGCAGCTTGGAGTTCTCGGACTCGAGCAATGAGCAGTTCTTC. Translation: CASSLEFSDSSNEQFF. The whole variable domain, remainder taken from reference TRBV5-1 and TRBJ2-1, is KAGVTQTPRYLIKTRGQQVTLSCSPISGHRSVSWYQQTPGQGLQFLFEYFSETQRNKGNFPGRFSGRQFSNSRSEMNVSTLELGDSALYLCASSLEFSDSSNEQFFGPGTRLTVL.